Listed below are T cell receptor beta chains from one sample, sequenced in a study of patients and donors after allogeneic stem cell transplantation. TCRdb reanalysed the RT-PCR reads using MiXCR and keeps one entry per CDR3 protein. The sample comprises fewer than 500,000 distinct CDR3 sequences, approximately 16% of which are singletons, and less than 8% rests with the top ten. The sequenced sample consisted of blood, either unsorted or a sorted T cell fraction (not recorded which). All receptors come from a human donor who was either an allogeneic HSCT recipient or a stem cell or donor lymphocyte infusion donor (not recorded which). It is not recorded whose cells these are; they may come from a transplant donor. CDR3s leave out the opening cysteine and the closing phenylalanine or tryptophan. Each record gives: V gene, CDR3 protein.

TRBV27 ASSLTGLAIYNEQF
TRBV6-2/TRBV6-3 ASTGRGNIQY
TRBV5-1 ASSSLNKAQNEQF
TRBV5-1 ASSTTGTYEQY
TRBV10-1 ASSESRDPGNQPQH
TRBV6-2/TRBV6-3 ASSYTGEAYEQY
TRBV6-5 ASSSGTSAYNEQF
TRBV3-1 ASSPLLGGQETQY
TRBV2 ASRIYPLGEGQGYEQY
TRBV5-1 ASSLEGPYSNQPQH
TRBV7-9 ASSFSTGSDGNTIY
TRBV4-3 ASSQVRGTGGGETQY
TRBV6-2/TRBV6-3 ASSSPTWGNSPLH
TRBV20-1 SALTGGISGANVLT
TRBV5-8 ASSLLSGRHNEQF
TRBV4-3 ASSQEWQVTDTQY
TRBV5-6 ASSEPAGGREETQY
TRBV11-1 ASSLGLTNTEAF
TRBV18 ASSPPGTGGSYEQY
TRBV4-2 ASSQDRWGQTEDTQY